These 17 T cell receptor beta chains share one sample of origin, sequenced in a study of cytomegalovirus exposure and HLA in healthy donors. The assay was immunoSEQ multiplex PCR, and TCRdb's table has in-frame clones only and misses some. The sample has 150,000 to 200,000 clones, around 89% seen once. Material: PBMCs. The receptors come from a young man in good health and CMV-seronegative.

Concerning this clone: Within the sample, other DNA sequences also encode this same CDR3. The rearrangement uses TRBV2 and TRBJ2-6; D is unresolved. The V gene lost 6 bases and the J gene lost 2 bases, with 8 bases spanning the gap. The CDR3 contains 14 residues. Germline V gene sequence: CDR1 SNHLY, CDR2 FYNNEI. The CDR3 region is CASSSGAGANVLTF. The CDR3 nucleotides read TGTGCCAGCAGCTCGGGTGCTGGGGCCAACGTCCTGACTTTC.

The chain recombines TRBV4-3 with TRBJ1-4; D call uncertain. The CDR3 is 15 residues long. Between the trimmed V and J ends, which lost 0 bases and 3 bases, there was a span of 8 bases. Germline V gene data show CDR1 as LGHNA and CDR2 as YSLEER. The CDR3 bases are TGCGCCAGCAGCCAAGATTCGGAGGCTAATGAAAAACTGTTTTTT. As protein: CASSQDSEANEKLFF.

The J gene is TRBJ2-2, the V gene TRBV7-6; 7 bases line up with TRBD1. Germline-derived CDR1 and CDR2 are SGHVS and FNYEAQ. The CDR3 length is 15 residues. The V gene end was trimmed by 1 base and the J gene end by 4 bases; junction bases not matched to a gene: 3. The DNA of the CDR3 is TGTGCCAGCAGCTTAGAAGGGGGCGGCACCGGGGAGCTGTTTTTT. Its translation is CASSLEGGGTGELFF. Supplemented by reference TRBV7-6 and TRBJ2-2, the full variable domain reads GAGVSQSPRYKVTKRGQDVALRCDPISGHVSLYWYRQALGQGPEFLTYFNYEAQQDKSGLPNDRFSAERPEGSISTLTIQRTEQRDSAMYRCASSLEGGGTGELFFGEGSRLTVL.

The genes are TRBV19 and TRBJ2-5; the D is unclear. Germline lookup yields CDR1 LNHDA and CDR2 SQIVND (reference sequence). The CDR3 extends over 16 amino acids. V lost 5 bases and J lost 2, with 18 bases in between. The DNA for the CDR3 is TGTGCCAGTAGTGTCCCCATGTCGACGAGGCAAGAGACCCAGTACTTC. Amino acids: CASSVPMSTRQETQYF.

V is TRBV29-1 and J is TRBJ2-7; possibly TRBD2 for D (6 bases). Trimming stripped 3 bases from V and 5 bases from J, with 20 bases between. Germline V gene data show CDR1 as SQVTM and CDR2 as ANQGSEA. CDR3 length equals 15 residues. CDR3 coding DNA: TGCAGCGTTGAGGGGGGTCGGGGAGGCTTGGACGAGCAGTACTTC. The encoded protein is CSVEGGRGGLDEQYF.

V usage is TRBV4-3 and J usage is TRBJ1-2; no firm D call. Germline V lookup: CDR1 LGHNA, CDR2 YSLEER. Deletions cut 2 bases from V and 3 bases from J, with 7 bases between. This CDR3 region has 13 residues. CDR3 residues: CASSQRGDYGYTF. CDR3 DNA: TGCGCCAGCAGCCAACGGGGTGACTATGGCTACACCTTC.

The chain recombines TRBV6-1 with TRBJ1-2, with 9 bases fitting TRBD1. CDR3 length: 17 amino acids. With V trimmed by 1 base and J by 7 bases, 13 bases remained unmatched. Germline CDR1 MNHNS, CDR2 SASEGT. CDR3 protein: CASSEVGDRDGRVGYTF. In DNA, the CDR3 is TGTGCCAGCAGTGAAGTTGGGGACAGGGACGGTCGGGTTGGCTACACCTTC.

For the CDR3, the DNA is TGTGCCAGCAGCTTGTCGGGTCTTGAGCAGTTCTTC. Translation: CASSLSGLEQFF. The chain links TRBV5-6 to TRBJ2-1; no firm D call. Germline CDR1 SGHDT, CDR2 YYEEEE. The CDR3 is 12 amino acids. Trimming took 1 base from V and 9 from J, leaving 8 bases between them.

This clone was observed a single time. The rearrangement uses TRBV2 and TRBJ2-1; TRBD2 matches 7 bases. The trim removed 8 bases at V and 6 bases at J, leaving 13 bases unmatched. This CDR3 comprises 15 residues. Germline lookup yields CDR1 SNHLY and CDR2 FYNNEI. CDR3 residues: CASLEGGWDGNEQFF. In DNA, the CDR3 is TGTGCCAGCTTGGAGGGAGGGTGGGATGGCAATGAGCAGTTCTTC.

The genes are TRBV25-1 and TRBJ1-3; D is uncertain. The CDR3 consists of 14 residues. V was shortened by 2 bases and J by 0 bases, with 5 bases between the two germline ends. Germline CDR1 reads MGHDK; CDR2 reads SYGVNS. CDR3 amino acids: CASSEPLSGNTIYF. The CDR3 region has the DNA TGTGCCAGCAGTGAACCCCTCTCTGGAAACACCATATATTTT.

A remark on this clone: The junction does not match germline at one end; this may be a read error. The chain combines TRBV7-7 with TRBJ1-3; 7 bases fit TRBD1. The CDR3 has 15 amino acids. In germline, CDR1 is SSHAT, CDR2 FNYEAQ (reference sequence). CDR3 protein: CASSLGRGTGNTIYF. The CDR3 nucleotides are TGTGCTAGCAGCTTAGGCAGGGGGACTGGAAACACCATATATTTT.

The chain's CDR3 is CASSSPGQSNYGYTF. The CDR3 coding sequence is TGTGCCAGCAGTTCTCCGGGACAGTCTAACTATGGCTACACCTTC. The gene calls are TRBV25-1 and TRBJ1-2; 7 nucleotides agree with TRBD1. J was trimmed by 0 bases and V by 5 bases; bases with no gene match: 6. The CDR3 is 15 amino acids. CDR1 is MGHDK and CDR2 is SYGVNS in the germline V gene.

The sample holds one count of this clone. The chain joins TRBV5-4 to TRBJ2-7; 7 positions agree with TRBD2. V shed 4 bases and J 4 bases; nucleotides not matched to a gene: 8. This CDR3 has 14 residues. Germline V gene sequence: CDR1 SGHNT, CDR2 YYREEE (reference sequence). The DNA for the CDR3 is TGTGCCAGCAGCAGGGCCGGGGGGTTTTACGAGCAGTACGTC. Encoded protein: CASSRAGGFYEQYV.

The chain couples TRBV30 to TRBJ1-2; 7 positions match TRBD1. V lost 5 bases and J lost 4; bases outside the gene matches: 10. The CDR3 is made up of 14 amino acids. The germline V gene has CDR1 GTSNPN and CDR2 SVGIG (reference sequence). The CDR3 sequence is CAWGQAQRGYGYTF. In DNA, the CDR3 is TGTGCCTGGGGACAGGCCCAACGAGGCTATGGCTACACCTTC.

In its sample, this clone was seen once. The chain carries TRBV6-1 and TRBJ1-2; the D gene is possibly TRBD1 (5 bases). Trimming shortened V by 6 bases and J by 8 bases, and 16 bases separated the two germline ends. CDR3 length: 13 residues. Germline CDR1 reads MNHNS; CDR2 reads SASEGT. The CDR3 nucleotides are TGTGCCAGCAGCCCAACGGGGCGGGAGGGCTACACCTTC. Protein sequence: CASSPTGREGYTF.

V and J are TRBV6-5 and TRBJ2-7, with no clear D. Trimming left V 0 bases short and J 6 bases short, with 6 bases between. From germline, CDR1 is MNHEY and CDR2 SVGAGI. The CDR3 totals 12 residues. The chain's CDR3 is CASSYSKAEQYF. As DNA, the CDR3 is TGTGCCAGCAGTTACTCGAAAGCCGAGCAGTACTTC.

The chain recombines TRBV4-1 with TRBJ1-5; D possibly corresponds to TRBD1 (6 bases). With 8 bases removed from V and 7 bases from J, the gap between germline ends came to 18 bases. Germline CDR1 MGHRA, CDR2 YSYEKL. This CDR3 comprises 14 residues. The CDR3 spells CASSLGTGNQPQHF. The CDR3 nucleotides are TGCGCCAGCTCCCTAGGTACAGGGAACCAGCCCCAGCATTTT.